Below are 5 T cell receptor beta chains sequenced from a single sample in a study of blood T cells in healthy people across ages. A second 7 to 11 cycle PCR used barcoded and J-beta primers. Each CDR3 protein is one row after TCRdb ran MiXCR on the 5' RACE reads. The table shows about 640,000 distinct CDR3 sequences, with around 54% occurring only once. Sequenced input: blood. The receptors shown here come from a man in his sixties in good health.

This chain uses TRBV5-1 with TRBJ2-7; 13 bases map to TRBD2. This CDR3 region has 17 residues. CDR1 SGHRS and CDR2 YFSETQ come from the germline V gene. V shed 0 bases and J 1 base; nucleotides not matched to a gene: 4. DNA of the CDR3: TGCGCCAGCAGCTTGGTGGGACTAGCGGGGCCGTCCTACGAGCAGTACTTC. Translating gives CASSLVGLAGPSYEQYF. The full variable domain, its missing parts supplied by reference TRBV5-1 and TRBJ2-7, is KAGVTQTPRYLIKTRGQQVTLSCSPISGHRSVSWYQQTPGQGLQFLFEYFSETQRNKGNFPGRFSGRQFSNSRSEMNVSTLELGDSALYLCASSLVGLAGPSYEQYFGPGTRLTVT.

This rearrangement joins TRBV20-1 to TRBJ1-1; TRBD1 matches 8 bases. Germline trimming cut 6 bases from V and 5 bases from J; bases unmatched to any gene: 14. Germline V gene sequence: CDR1 DFQATT, CDR2 SNEGSKA (reference sequence). CDR3 size: 15 residues. Here the CDR3 reads CSADPPGGSETEAFF. CDR3 nucleotides: TGCAGTGCCGATCCCCCAGGGGGCTCCGAAACTGAAGCTTTCTTT.

The rearrangement links TRBV29-1 to TRBJ2-5, with TRBD1 matching 9 bases. Germline V gene lookup returns CDR1 SQVTM and CDR2 ANQGSEA. The CDR3 sequence is 15 residues long. V lost 6 bases to trimming and J lost 2 bases; unmatched junction nucleotides: 10. The CDR3 DNA is TGCAGCGTCGAAAGGGGGACAGGGCTTCAAGAGACCCAGTACTTC. Translation gives CSVERGTGLQETQYF. The full variable domain, completed using reference TRBV29-1 and TRBJ2-5, is SAVISQKPSRDICQRGTSLTIQCQVDSQVTMMFWYRQQPGQSLTLIATANQGSEATYESGFVIDKFPISRPNLTFSTLTVSNMSPEDSSIYLCSVERGTGLQETQYFGPGTRLLVL.

CDR3 protein: CASSGGLASTDTQYF. As DNA, the CDR3 is TGTGCCAGCAGTGGCGGACTGGCTAGCACAGATACGCAGTATTTT. The rearrangement links TRBV2 to TRBJ2-3; possibly TRBD2 for D (5 bases). This CDR3 has 15 amino acids. V lost 4 bases, J lost 0 bases, and 11 bases lay in between. CDR1 is SNHLY and CDR2 is FYNNEI in the germline V gene.

The chain has TRBV6-6 and TRBJ2-7, with a possible D match to TRBD2 (6 bases). The CDR3 is 14 amino acids. The V gene lost 4 bases and the J gene lost 3 bases, with 13 bases spanning the gap. Germline-derived CDR1 and CDR2 are MNHNY and SVGAGI (reference sequence). Here the CDR3 DNA reads TGTGCCAGCAGTTTAGAGTTGGGGGGCTACGAGCAGTACTTC. Protein: CASSLELGGYEQYF.